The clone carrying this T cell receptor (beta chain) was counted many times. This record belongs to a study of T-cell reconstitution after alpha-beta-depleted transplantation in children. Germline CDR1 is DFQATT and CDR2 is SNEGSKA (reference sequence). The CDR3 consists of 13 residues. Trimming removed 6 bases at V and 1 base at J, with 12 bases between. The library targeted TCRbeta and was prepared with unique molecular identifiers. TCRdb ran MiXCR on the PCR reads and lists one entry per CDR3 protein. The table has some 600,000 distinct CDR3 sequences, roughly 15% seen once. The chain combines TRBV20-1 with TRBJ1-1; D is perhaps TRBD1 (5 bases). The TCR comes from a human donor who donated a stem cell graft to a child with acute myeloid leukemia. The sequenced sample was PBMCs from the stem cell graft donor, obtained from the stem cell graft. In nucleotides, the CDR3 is TGCAGTGCCGAGGCAGGGCGGAACACTGAAGCTTTCTTT. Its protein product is CSAEAGRNTEAFF.